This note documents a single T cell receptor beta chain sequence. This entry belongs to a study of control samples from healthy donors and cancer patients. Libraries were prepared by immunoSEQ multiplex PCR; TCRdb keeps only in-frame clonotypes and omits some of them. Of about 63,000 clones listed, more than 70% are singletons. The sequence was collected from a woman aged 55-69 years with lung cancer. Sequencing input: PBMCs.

The CDR3 spells CASSPTGLYGYTF. In DNA, the CDR3 is TGCGCCAGCAGCCCGACAGGGCTTTATGGCTACACCTTC. The chain employs TRBV5-1 and TRBJ1-2; 7 positions agree with TRBD1. With 4 bases clipped from V and 5 bases from J, the junction kept 5 bases outside the gene matches. Germline V gives CDR1 SGHRS, CDR2 YFSETQ. The CDR3 runs to 13 residues.